A single sample gave rise to the 20 T cell receptor beta chains below, sequenced in a study of shared clonotypes between healthy human individuals. Assay used: immunoSEQ multiplex PCR; TCRdb lists only in-frame clones, some missing. The sample consists of about half a million clones, 70% to 85% of them appearing once. What was sequenced was PBMCs. Source of these receptors: a woman aged 40-49 years in good health. Some clones in this sample may be carry-over from other donors' samples.

This clone was seen only a few times. V usage is TRBV4-2 and J usage is TRBJ2-7, with 13 bases fitting TRBD2. CDR3 length: 16 amino acids. V was clipped by 0 bases and J by 3 bases; unmatched bases: 2. Germline CDR1 and CDR2: LGHNA and YNFKEQ. CDR3 DNA sequence: TGTGCCAGCAGCCAAGATTGGACTAGCGGGAGCTACGAGCAGTACTTC. Translation: CASSQDWTSGSYEQYF.

This chain links TRBV30 with TRBJ1-6; D is uncertain. The V and J ends lost 5 bases and 4 bases respectively, with 12 bases between them. CDR3 length equals 14 residues. Germline V lookup: CDR1 GTSNPN, CDR2 SVGIG (reference sequence). In DNA, the CDR3 is TGTGCCTGGGCGACGACCGTTTATAATTCACCCCTCCACTTT. This translates into CAWATTVYNSPLHF.

The chain carries TRBV28 and TRBJ2-1; TRBD1 might be the D (5 bases). The CDR3 has 14 amino acids. V was pared by 5 bases and J by 5 bases, with 13 bases between. The germline CDR1 and CDR2 sequences are MDHEN and SYDVKM. The CDR3 region is CASSHQGFNNEQFF. CDR3 coding DNA: TGTGCCAGCAGTCACCAGGGTTTCAACAATGAGCAGTTCTTC.

Written as DNA, the CDR3 is TGTGCCAGCAGTGGGGACAGGGCATACTCCTATAATTCACCCCTCCACTTT. Its protein product is CASSGDRAYSYNSPLHF. This sequence joins TRBV28 and TRBJ1-6; 9 bases line up with TRBD1. The germline V gene has CDR1 MDHEN and CDR2 SYDVKM. With V trimmed by 5 bases and J by 0 bases, 5 bases remained unmatched. The CDR3 extends over 17 amino acids.

The chain uses TRBV27 and TRBJ2-3; 9 bases fit TRBD2. The CDR3 totals 16 residues. V trimming: 5 bases; J trimming: 3 bases; junction bases outside the gene matches: 9. Germline V gene lookup returns CDR1 MNHEY and CDR2 SMNVEV (reference sequence). The CDR3 sequence is CASSPFSGRTTDTQYF. The CDR3 DNA reads as TGTGCCAGCAGTCCCTTTAGCGGGAGAACGACAGATACGCAGTATTTT.

The CDR3 sequence is CASSENSGRTQDEQFF. CDR3 nucleotide sequence: TGCGCCAGCAGTGAGAACAGCGGGAGGACACAAGATGAGCAGTTCTTC. This chain uses TRBV10-2 with TRBJ2-1, with 9 bases identical to TRBD2. Germline CDR1 WSHSY, CDR2 SAAADI. Trimming cost V 2 bases and J 8 bases; bases outside gene matches: 10. The CDR3 sequence is 16 residues long.

This clone occurred once. This chain uses TRBV19 with TRBJ2-6, with no clear D. The CDR3 loop spans 16 amino acids. Trimming shortened V by 4 bases and J by 1 base, and 11 bases separated the two germline ends. Germline loops: CDR1 LNHDA, CDR2 SQIVND (reference sequence). The CDR3 nucleotides are TGTGCCAGTAGTAGTAACCTCCGGTCTGGGGCCAACGTCCTGACTTTC. The encoded protein is CASSSNLRSGANVLTF.

J is TRBJ2-6 and V is TRBV27; D tentatively fits TRBD1 or TRBD2 (5 bases each). Between the trimmed V and J ends, which lost 6 bases and 0 bases, there was a span of 12 bases. The CDR3 length is 16 residues. CDR1 is MNHEY, CDR2 SMNVEV, per germline (reference sequence). The CDR3: CASSWTSGSGANVLTF. The CDR3 DNA reads TGTGCCAGCAGCTGGACAAGCGGCTCTGGGGCCAACGTCCTGACTTTC. Using reference TRBV27 and TRBJ2-6 for the parts outside the CDR3, the full variable domain is EAQVTQNPRYLITVTGKKLTVTCSQNMNHEYMSWYRQDPGLGLRQIYYSMNVEVTDKGDVPEGYKVSRKEKRNFPLILESPSPNQTSLYFCASSWTSGSGANVLTFGAGSRLTVL.

The chain combines TRBV2 with TRBJ2-2, with D perhaps matching TRBD1 (6 bases). CDR1 SNHLY and CDR2 FYNNEI come from the germline V gene. CDR3 length: 15 residues. Trimming took off 6 bases at V and 4 bases at J, with 15 bases between the two ends. CDR3 nucleotides: TGTGCCAGCAGAGTAGGGACAAGGGCCACCGGGGAGCTGTTTTTT. This gives the protein CASRVGTRATGELFF.

This clone appeared a few times. The chain carries TRBV28 and TRBJ2-3, with 7 bases matching TRBD1. Germline V gene data show CDR1 as MDHEN and CDR2 as SYDVKM. The CDR3 is 16 amino acids. Trimming took 4 bases from V and 2 from J; bases not matched to a gene: 9. The CDR3 DNA follows: TGTGCCAGCAGTTCCCAGACAGGGCTGTACACAGATACGCAGTATTTT. It is translated as CASSSQTGLYTDTQYF.

This chain uses TRBV6-1 with TRBJ2-3; D gene ambiguous. This CDR3 is 14 amino acids long. Per the germline V gene, CDR1 is MNHNS and CDR2 is SASEGT. Trimming removed 8 bases at V and 1 base at J, with 13 bases between. In DNA form, the CDR3 reads TGTGCCAGCTCCCGGCGAGGCCGCACAGATACGCAGTATTTT. This translates into CASSRRGRTDTQYF.

The chain couples TRBV29-1 to TRBJ2-4; no firm D call. The CDR3 has 12 amino acids. The germline gives CDR1 SQVTM, CDR2 ANQGSEA. V dropped 1 base and J dropped 13 bases, with 14 bases sitting between them. The CDR3 is CSVEGNEEIQYF. The CDR3 DNA is TGCAGCGTTGAAGGCAACGAAGAAATACAGTACTTC.

The chain combines TRBV2 with TRBJ1-1, with 7 bases aligning to TRBD1. The CDR3 is 14 amino acids. Germline loops: CDR1 SNHLY, CDR2 FYNNEI. The ends lost 7 bases at V and 1 base at J; junction bases unmatched: 6. CDR3 nucleotides: TGTGCCAGCAACAGGGGTTTATCGAACACTGAAGCTTTCTTT. This encodes CASNRGLSNTEAFF.

This chain links TRBV2 with TRBJ1-1; D is undetermined. CDR1 and CDR2 (germline): SNHLY, FYNNEI. The V gene lost 5 bases and the J gene lost 0 bases, with 7 bases spanning the gap. The CDR3 length is 13 residues. The CDR3 DNA follows: TGTGCCAGCAGTACAACAGTGAACACTGAAGCTTTCTTT. Translating gives CASSTTVNTEAFF.

The J gene is TRBJ2-7, the V gene TRBV6-1; D possibly corresponds to TRBD2 (5 bases). The V end lost 7 bases, the J end lost 2 bases, and 18 bases lay between the germline ends. This CDR3 is 15 amino acids long. CDR1 and CDR2 (germline): MNHNS, SASEGT. CDR3 protein: CASIQDFLLTYEQYF. The CDR3 region has the DNA TGTGCCAGCATCCAGGACTTTCTTCTAACCTACGAGCAGTACTTC.

DNA for the CDR3: TGTGCCAGCAGCCAAGGGTTAGGAGGGGAGACCCAGTACTTC. It codes for CASSQGLGGETQYF. V gene TRBV14 combines with J gene TRBJ2-5, with D maybe TRBD2 (6 bases). V gave up 1 base and J gave up 5 bases, with 11 bases separating them. The CDR3 has 14 amino acids. The germline CDR1 and CDR2 sequences are SGHDN and FVKESK.

This clone was seen more than once but under ten times. The V call is TRBV11-2, the J call TRBJ2-3; TRBD1 matches 12 bases. Germline V gene lookup returns CDR1 SGHAT and CDR2 FQNNGV. V trimming: 1 base; J trimming: 5 bases; junction bases outside the gene matches: 7. The CDR3 runs to 17 residues. The CDR3 DNA reads as TGTGCCAGCAGCTTAGCCGGGACAGGGGGCTTTCAAGATACGCAGTATTTT. Its translation: CASSLAGTGGFQDTQYF.

V gene TRBV10-3 combines with J gene TRBJ2-3; perhaps TRBD2 as D (5 bases). Between the trimmed V and J ends, which lost 4 bases and 0 bases, there was a span of 14 bases. From germline, CDR1 is ENHRY and CDR2 SYGVKD. The CDR3 is made up of 16 amino acids. CDR3 sequence reads: CAISGVLAESTDTQYF. CDR3 bases: TGTGCCATCAGTGGGGTCCTAGCCGAAAGCACAGATACGCAGTATTTT.

With regard to this clone: It may be a read error: a sequence one base away is much more abundant. Because the CDR3 is missing its conserved closing phenylalanine or tryptophan, this is likely a read error. The chain combines TRBV19 with TRBJ1-1; D remains unclear. The CDR3 totals 15 residues. The germline V gene encodes CDR1 LNHDA and CDR2 SQIVND (reference sequence). V lost 2 bases and J 4 bases, leaving 14 bases between the germline ends. The CDR3: CASSIIGSGSTEAFL. The DNA of the CDR3 is TGTGCCAGTAGTATAATAGGGTCGGGGAGCACTGAAGCTTTCCTT.

The chain carries TRBV30 and TRBJ1-2, with D perhaps matching TRBD1 (6 bases). V lost 6 bases to trimming and J lost 7 bases, with 18 bases between them. The CDR3 runs 13 residues. Germline CDR1 and CDR2: GTSNPN and SVGIG (reference sequence). CDR3 protein: CACRWGGAGGYTF. DNA for the CDR3: TGTGCCTGCCGGTGGGGGGGCGCGGGTGGCTACACCTTC. The complete variable domain, with remaining parts taken from reference TRBV30 and TRBJ1-2, reads SQTIHQWPATLVQPVGSPLSLECTVEGTSNPNLYWYRQAAGRGLQLLFYSVGIGQISSEVPQNLSASRPQDRQFILSSKKLLLSDSGFYLCACRWGGAGGYTFGSGTRLTVV.